This TCR beta chain was sequenced during a study of blood T cell repertoires in COVID-19 (TCRdb year 2020). With regard to the full study: Collaborator samples came from the United States, Italy and Spain and covered acute and convalescent phases of COVID-19. The samples were drawn from two sources: the first 160 participants of the ongoing ImmuneRACE study, and some 1,300 subjects contributed by 6 global collaborators. The dataset comprised deeply sampled blood TCRbeta repertoires from subjects exposed to, actively infected with, or recovered from COVID-19. The prospective study material was composed of cDNA or gDNA derived from T cells, B-cell-depleted T cells, or PBMCs. The repertoires were made available in a free public database intended to serve as a resource for research on the immune response to SARS-CoV-2. Where HLA class I and class II types were available, the types were taken from metadata supplied by the sample provider, not from assay-based typing. Sample metadata almost always included a de-identified subject ID, COVID-19 status, age in years and sex.

Overall results and qualifications from the work: The quantity of clinical and demographic metadata differed by source and by participant and was supplied without curation.

As concerns this clone: The clone's antigen remains unknown. No base quality information exists; no much larger clone differs at one position.

From the cysteine up to the phenylalanine, the CDR3 has a length of 17 residues. Kept here is only the CDR3 DNA, which spans 51 bases and is read in frame from base 1. V is cut back by 3 bases and J by 3 bases, with 7 bases in the junction unmatched. CDR1 and CDR2, looked up from the germline V gene, are LGHNA and YSLEER. The immunoSEQ Assay, a bias-controlled multiplex PCR, was used to amplify TCRbeta CDR3 regions from genomic DNA. Under the source paper's analysis protocol: Nucleated cell counts per sample were estimated from amplification of reference gene primers within the assay. To quantify the absolute abundance of each unique TCRbeta CDR3 rearrangement, sequence reads were collapsed and filtered. For each sample, productive Simpson clonality was calculated as the square root of Simpson's diversity index across productive rearrangements. The source is immuneACCESS, and TCRdb retained only in-frame sequences with V and J called. Part of the clones is not carried over; for the studies checked, unresolved V genes explain less than half of this, and the remainder is unexplained. The DNA gave D and trimming, while V, J and clone size come from that table. The sample profile shows tens of thousands of clones; over 80% of them were found once. Of the sample, 1.4% is held by the ten largest clones.

Each collaborating institution followed its own protocols to collect whole blood in K2EDTA tubes. Collaborator samples were shipped for TCRbeta analysis as frozen whole blood, isolated PBMCs, or DNA extracted from either sample type. The receptor was isolated from a man in his sixties with acute or convalescent COVID-19. Sequences were obtained from peripheral blood. This chain is built from TRBV4-3 and TRBJ2-7; TRBD2 fits 14 bases in the junction. The CDR3 region reads CASSQGTSGGTRYEQYF. In nucleotides, the sequence is TGCGCCAGCAGCCAGGGGACTAGCGGGGGAACGCGCTACGAGCAGTACTTC.